These 15 T cell receptor beta chains were all obtained from the same sample, sequenced in a study of CD4 and CD8 cells across lung adenocarcinoma regions. TCRdb re-analysed the PCR reads in MiXCR, keeping a single row per CDR3 protein. The data show 20,000 to 30,000 distinct CDR3 sequences, 52% seen once. Sequenced input: CD4+ T cells from the center of a lung tumor. These receptors were taken from a male donor with lung adenocarcinoma. The CD4 and CD8 labels of this study may be unreliable.

This clonotype came up a few times. The chain is built from TRBV7-2 and TRBJ1-2; D is undetermined. The CDR3 consists of 15 residues. The V end lost 4 bases, the J end lost 0 bases, and 12 bases lay between the germline ends. Germline assignment: CDR1 SGHTA and CDR2 FQGNSA. The CDR3 sequence is CASSSYLESNYGYTF. The CDR3, as DNA: TGTGCCAGCAGCTCGTACTTGGAGTCTAACTATGGCTACACCTTC.

This clonotype has more than one count but fewer than ten. This chain links TRBV6-1 with TRBJ2-1; D is possibly TRBD1 (5 bases). The J call may be incorrect, as the DNA end agrees better with TRBJ2-7. This CDR3 region has 12 residues. The germline V gene encodes CDR1 MNHNS and CDR2 SASEGT. Here the CDR3 DNA reads TGTGCCAGCAGTGAAGTAGGGGACGAGCAGTACTTC. Translation gives CASSEVGDEQYF.

The rearrangement links TRBV6-4 to TRBJ2-2; D may be TRBD1 or TRBD2 (5 bases each). V gave up 11 bases and J gave up 16 bases, with 32 bases separating them. CDR1 and CDR2 (germline): MRHNA, SNTAGT. The CDR3 runs to 15 residues. CDR3 in amino acids: CARGLQAVSTETQFF. The DNA for the CDR3 is TGTGCCCGGGGCCTCCAGGCTGTAAGCACAGAGACGCAGTTTTTT.

In this sample, this clonotype turned up many times. This rearrangement joins TRBV11-2 to TRBJ2-3; 12 bases align to TRBD2. Per germline, CDR1 SGHAT and CDR2 FQNNGV. The CDR3 has 18 amino acids. The V gene end was trimmed by 5 bases and the J gene end by 4 bases; junction bases not matched to a gene: 13. The CDR3 DNA reads TGTGCCAGCAGCCAAACCTCTAGCGGGAGGGCCATCCCAGATACGCAGTATTTT. This encodes CASSQTSSGRAIPDTQYF.

This clonotype is labeled as medium-sized (0.01 to 0.1%). The V and J genes are TRBV11-2 and TRBJ2-6; D is possibly TRBD1 (6 bases). The CDR3 covers 17 residues. Germline loops: CDR1 SGHAT, CDR2 FQNNGV. V dropped 6 bases and J dropped 5 bases, with 20 bases sitting between them. CDR3 sequence (DNA): TGTGCCAGCAGACAAAGTTTTGGGGGCCCACGGGCCAACGTCCTGACTTTC. Translating it yields CASRQSFGGPRANVLTF.

Only one count was recorded for this clonotype. The V call is TRBV27, the J call TRBJ2-4; weak D call: TRBD1 (6 bases). There are 17 residues in the CDR3. Per germline, CDR1 MNHEY and CDR2 SMNVEV (reference sequence). With 8 bases removed from V and 8 bases from J, the gap between germline ends came to 28 bases. CDR3 DNA sequence: TGTGCCAGCGTAGGGGGTCCCGCGGCTCTAGACCAAGACATTCAGTACTTC. This gives the protein CASVGGPAALDQDIQYF.

This clonotype has just a few counts. The genes are TRBV20-1 and TRBJ1-2; D is uncertain. Trimming took 5 bases from V and 4 from J, leaving 8 bases between them. From germline, CDR1 is DFQATT and CDR2 SNEGSKA (reference sequence). The CDR3 spans 11 residues. The CDR3 loop is CSADISYGYTF. The CDR3 DNA reads TGCAGTGCTGATATCAGCTATGGCTACACCTTC.

The chain combines TRBV27 with TRBJ1-1; the D gene is possibly TRBD1 (5 bases). Trimming left V 10 bases short and J 5 bases short, with 20 bases between. Per the germline V gene, CDR1 is MNHEY and CDR2 is SMNVEV (reference sequence). This CDR3 spans 14 amino acids. Written as DNA, the CDR3 is TGTGCCACCACCCCCCGATGGGGGGAGACTGAAGCTTTCTTT. Translating gives CATTPRWGETEAFF.

There are many counts of this clonotype. This sequence joins TRBV27 and TRBJ1-5; the D is unclear. Germline CDR1 is MNHEY and CDR2 is SMNVEV (reference sequence). V was cut by 4 bases and J by 7 bases, with 11 bases left in between. This CDR3 is built from 13 residues. The CDR3 DNA sequence: TGTGCCAGCAGTTCATCTCATGGGCAGCCCCAGCATTTT. Translating gives CASSSSHGQPQHF.

This clonotype was recorded a few times. The J gene is TRBJ2-7, the V gene TRBV4-2; TRBD2 agrees at 9 bases. CDR1 is LGHNA, CDR2 YNFKEQ, per germline. The length of the CDR3 is 15 residues. Losses at the gene ends were 0 bases for V and 0 bases for J; bases not matched to a gene: 0. The CDR3 protein is CASSQETSGSYEQYF. CDR3 nucleotides: TGTGCCAGCAGCCAAGAGACTAGCGGCTCCTACGAGCAGTACTTC.

This clonotype is medium-sized in the sample. The chain is built from TRBV10-2 and TRBJ2-5; 8 bases align to TRBD2. TRBJ2-7 matches the DNA end more closely, so the J call is doubtful. CDR1 is WSHSY, CDR2 SAAADI, per germline. The CDR3 contains 13 residues. CDR3 sequence reads: CASHPAGENEQYF. CDR3 DNA: TGCGCCAGCCATCCAGCGGGGGAGAACGAGCAGTACTTC.

In its sample, this clonotype was seen many times. The chain is built from TRBV3-1 and TRBJ2-3; 11 bases are shared with TRBD2. The CDR3 covers 16 residues. The V and J ends lost 5 bases and 2 bases, in that order; junction bases with no gene match: 6. Germline lookup yields CDR1 LGHDT and CDR2 YNNKEL (reference sequence). In nucleotides, the CDR3 is TGTGCCAGCAGCGCGGGGGGACTAGCGGACACAGATACGCAGTATTTT. Residues: CASSAGGLADTDTQYF.

V gene TRBV6-5 combines with J gene TRBJ2-5, with D possibly being TRBD2 (6 bases). The J call may be mistaken, given a closer DNA end match to TRBJ2-7. There are 14 residues in the CDR3. The germline V gene has CDR1 MNHEY and CDR2 SVGAGI. The CDR3: CASSYRGTAYEQYF. The CDR3 DNA reads TGTGCCAGCAGTTACCGGGGGACGGCCTACGAGCAGTACTTC.

In its sample, this clonotype was seen many times. This sequence joins TRBV12-3 or TRBV12-4 and TRBJ2-5; a possible D gene is TRBD2 (6 bases). This CDR3 is 14 amino acids long. Trimming took off 2 bases at V and 2 bases at J, with 9 bases between the two ends. This chain's CDR3 is CASSLMEGQETQYF. The CDR3 bases are TGTGCCAGCAGTTTAATGGAGGGACAAGAGACCCAGTACTTC.

V is TRBV6-1 and J is TRBJ2-3; possible D gene TRBD2, 5 bases. The V and J ends lost 5 bases and 4 bases respectively, with 13 bases between them. The CDR3 is 14 residues long. Germline values: CDR1 MNHNS, CDR2 SASEGT. Here the CDR3 reads CASSPSTGADTQYF. In nucleotides, the CDR3 is TGTGCCAGCAGTCCATCGACCGGGGCAGATACGCAGTATTTT.